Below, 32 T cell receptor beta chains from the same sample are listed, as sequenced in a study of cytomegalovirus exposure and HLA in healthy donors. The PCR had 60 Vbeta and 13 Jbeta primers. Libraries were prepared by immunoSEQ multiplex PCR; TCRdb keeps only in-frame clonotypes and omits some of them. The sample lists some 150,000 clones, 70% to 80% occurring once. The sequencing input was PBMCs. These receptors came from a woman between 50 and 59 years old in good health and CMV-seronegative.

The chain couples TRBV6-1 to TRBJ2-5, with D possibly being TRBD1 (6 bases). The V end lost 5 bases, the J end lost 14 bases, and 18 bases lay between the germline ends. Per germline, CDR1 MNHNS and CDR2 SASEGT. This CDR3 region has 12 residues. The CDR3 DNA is TGTGCCAGCAGTAACCGACAGGTCGCCCTTTACTTC. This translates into CASSNRQVALYF.

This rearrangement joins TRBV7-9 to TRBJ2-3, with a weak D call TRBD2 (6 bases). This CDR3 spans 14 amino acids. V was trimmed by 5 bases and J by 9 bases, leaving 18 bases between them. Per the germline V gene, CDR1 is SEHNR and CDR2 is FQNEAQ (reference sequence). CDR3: CASSQGLPAVTQYF. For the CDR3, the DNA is TGTGCCAGCAGCCAGGGACTCCCGGCCGTCACGCAGTATTTT.

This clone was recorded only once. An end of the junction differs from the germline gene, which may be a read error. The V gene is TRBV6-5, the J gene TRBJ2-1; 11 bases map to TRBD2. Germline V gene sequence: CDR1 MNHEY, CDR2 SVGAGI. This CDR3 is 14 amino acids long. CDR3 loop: CASSYSTLAGGPIF. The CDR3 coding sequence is TGTGCCAGCAGTTACTCGACATTAGCGGGAGGGCCGATCTTC.

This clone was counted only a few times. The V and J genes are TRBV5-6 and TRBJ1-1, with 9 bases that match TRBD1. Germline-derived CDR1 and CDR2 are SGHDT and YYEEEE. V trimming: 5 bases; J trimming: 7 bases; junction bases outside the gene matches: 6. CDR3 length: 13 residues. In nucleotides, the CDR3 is TGTGCCAGCAGGATTGACAGGGGGATTGAAGCTTTCTTT. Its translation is CASRIDRGIEAFF.

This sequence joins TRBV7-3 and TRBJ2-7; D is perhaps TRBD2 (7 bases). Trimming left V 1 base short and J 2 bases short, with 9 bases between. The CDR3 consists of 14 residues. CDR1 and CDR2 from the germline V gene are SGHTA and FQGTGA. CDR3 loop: CASSLREGAYEQYF. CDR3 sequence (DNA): TGTGCCAGCAGCTTAAGGGAGGGGGCCTACGAGCAGTACTTC.

The CDR3 sequence: CASNLAGSSYEQYF. DNA of the CDR3: TGTGCCAGCAATCTAGCGGGAAGCTCCTACGAGCAGTACTTC. The rearrangement joins TRBV6-6 to TRBJ2-7, with 9 bases matching TRBD2. V was clipped by 7 bases and J by 0 bases; unmatched bases: 4. Germline CDR1 is MNHNY and CDR2 is SVGAGI (reference sequence). CDR3 size: 14 residues.

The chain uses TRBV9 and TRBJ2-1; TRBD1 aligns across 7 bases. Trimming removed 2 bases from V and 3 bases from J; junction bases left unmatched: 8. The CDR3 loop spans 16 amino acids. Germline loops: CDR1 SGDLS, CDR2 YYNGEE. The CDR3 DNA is TGTGCCAGCAGCGTGGACAGGATACAAATCTACAATGAGCAGTTCTTC. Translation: CASSVDRIQIYNEQFF.

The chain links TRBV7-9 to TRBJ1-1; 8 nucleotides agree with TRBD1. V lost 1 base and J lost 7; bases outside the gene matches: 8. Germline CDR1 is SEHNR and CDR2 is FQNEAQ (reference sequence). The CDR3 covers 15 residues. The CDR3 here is CASSLVTGGRDEAFF. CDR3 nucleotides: TGTGCCAGCAGCTTAGTCACAGGGGGGCGTGATGAAGCTTTCTTT.

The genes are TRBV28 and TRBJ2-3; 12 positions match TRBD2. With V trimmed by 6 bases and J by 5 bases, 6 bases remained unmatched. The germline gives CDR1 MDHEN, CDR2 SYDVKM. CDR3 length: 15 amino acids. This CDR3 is CASRSGTSGLDTQYF. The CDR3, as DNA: TGTGCCAGCAGGTCCGGGACTAGCGGGTTAGATACGCAGTATTTT.

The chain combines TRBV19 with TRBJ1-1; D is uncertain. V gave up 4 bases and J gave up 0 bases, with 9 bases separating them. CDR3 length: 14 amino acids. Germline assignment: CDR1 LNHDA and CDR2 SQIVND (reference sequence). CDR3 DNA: TGTGCCAGTAGTACGGCGGGTTTGAACACTGAAGCTTTCTTT. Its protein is CASSTAGLNTEAFF.

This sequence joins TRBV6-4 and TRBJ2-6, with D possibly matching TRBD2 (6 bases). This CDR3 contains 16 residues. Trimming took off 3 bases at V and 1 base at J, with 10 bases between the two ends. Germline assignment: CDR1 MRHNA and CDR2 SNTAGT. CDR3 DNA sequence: TGTGCCAGCAGTGAAGGGGAGGCATCTGGGGCCAACGTCCTGACTTTC. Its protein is CASSEGEASGANVLTF.

The CDR3 region has the DNA TGCAGCGTTAACAGGGTTCAAGGGCCTGGAAACACCATATATTTT. Protein: CSVNRVQGPGNTIYF. The chain has TRBV29-1 and TRBJ1-3, with a tentative D call TRBD1 (6 bases). CDR3 length: 15 amino acids. Germline CDR1 reads SQVTM; CDR2 reads ANQGSEA. V gave up 5 bases and J gave up 2 bases, with 16 bases separating them.

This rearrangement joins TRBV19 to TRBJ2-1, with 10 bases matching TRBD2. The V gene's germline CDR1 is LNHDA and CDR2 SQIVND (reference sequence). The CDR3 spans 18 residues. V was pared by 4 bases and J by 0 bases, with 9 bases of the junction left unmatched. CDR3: CASSTRWTSGSSYNEQFF. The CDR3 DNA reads TGTGCCAGTAGTACGAGATGGACTAGCGGAAGCTCCTACAATGAGCAGTTCTTC.

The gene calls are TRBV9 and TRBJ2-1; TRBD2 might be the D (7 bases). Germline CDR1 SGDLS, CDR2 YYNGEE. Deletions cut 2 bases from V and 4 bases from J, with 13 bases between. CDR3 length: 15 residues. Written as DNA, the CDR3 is TGTGCCAGCAGCGTTATGGCGGGGGCTTACAATGAGCAGTTCTTC. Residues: CASSVMAGAYNEQFF.

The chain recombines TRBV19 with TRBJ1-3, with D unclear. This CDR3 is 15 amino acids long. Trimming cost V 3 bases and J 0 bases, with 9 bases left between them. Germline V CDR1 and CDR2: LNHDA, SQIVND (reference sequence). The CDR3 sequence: CASSMRGFSGNTIYF. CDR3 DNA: TGTGCCAGTAGTATGCGGGGTTTCTCTGGAAACACCATATATTTT.

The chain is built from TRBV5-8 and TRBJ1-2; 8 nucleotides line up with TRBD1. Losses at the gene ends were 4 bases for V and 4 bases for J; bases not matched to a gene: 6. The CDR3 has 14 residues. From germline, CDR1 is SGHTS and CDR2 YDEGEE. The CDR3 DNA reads TGTGCCAGCAGCACCAGGGGGCGTTTCTATGGCTACACCTTC. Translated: CASSTRGRFYGYTF.

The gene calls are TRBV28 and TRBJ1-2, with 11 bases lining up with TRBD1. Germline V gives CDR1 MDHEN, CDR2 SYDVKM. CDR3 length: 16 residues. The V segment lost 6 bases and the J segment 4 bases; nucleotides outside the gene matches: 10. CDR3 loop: CASRIMSGTGGYGYTF. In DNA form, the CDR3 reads TGTGCCAGCAGGATTATGTCCGGGACAGGGGGCTATGGCTACACCTTC.

The DNA for the CDR3 is TGTGCCAGCACGGTTCGGGGGGGCGGTCAGCCCCAGCATTTT. Amino acid sequence: CASTVRGGGQPQHF. The V and J genes are TRBV6-1 and TRBJ1-5; TRBD1 is a possible D gene (6 bases). V lost 7 bases and J lost 6, with 16 bases in between. The CDR3 contains 14 residues. In germline, CDR1 is MNHNS, CDR2 SASEGT.

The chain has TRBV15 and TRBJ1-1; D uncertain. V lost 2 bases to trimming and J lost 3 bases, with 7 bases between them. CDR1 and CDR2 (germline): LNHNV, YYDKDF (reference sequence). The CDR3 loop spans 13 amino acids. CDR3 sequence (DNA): TGTGCCACCAGCAGACAGGAGGACACTGAAGCTTTCTTT. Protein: CATSRQEDTEAFF.

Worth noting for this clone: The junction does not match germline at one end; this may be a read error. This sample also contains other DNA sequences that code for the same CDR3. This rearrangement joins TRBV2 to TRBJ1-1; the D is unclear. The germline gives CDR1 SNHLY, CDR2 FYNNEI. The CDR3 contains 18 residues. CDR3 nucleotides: TGTGCCAGCAGTGAAGCAAACGGCTGGGCAGTCATGAACACTGAAGCTTTCTTC. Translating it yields CASSEANGWAVMNTEAFF.

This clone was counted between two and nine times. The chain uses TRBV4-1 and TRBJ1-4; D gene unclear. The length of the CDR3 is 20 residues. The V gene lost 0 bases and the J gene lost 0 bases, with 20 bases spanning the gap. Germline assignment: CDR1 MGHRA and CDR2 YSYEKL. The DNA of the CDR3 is TGCGCCAGCAGCCAAGATTCTCGGGCCGATACGGGAGCAACTAATGAAAAACTGTTTTTT. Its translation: CASSQDSRADTGATNEKLFF.

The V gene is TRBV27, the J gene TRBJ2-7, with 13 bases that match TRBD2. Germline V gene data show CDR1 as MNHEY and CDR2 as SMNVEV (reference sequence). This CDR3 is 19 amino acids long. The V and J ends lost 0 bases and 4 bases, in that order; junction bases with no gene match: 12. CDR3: CASSLSYTSGRGGVYEQYF. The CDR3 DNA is TGTGCCAGCAGTTTATCATACACTAGCGGGAGGGGAGGCGTTTACGAGCAGTACTTC.

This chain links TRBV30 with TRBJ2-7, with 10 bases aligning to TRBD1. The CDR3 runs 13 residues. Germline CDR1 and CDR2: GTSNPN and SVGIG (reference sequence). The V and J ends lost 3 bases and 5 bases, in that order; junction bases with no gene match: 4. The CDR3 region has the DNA TGTGCCTGGAGGGACAGGGGGTTCGACGAGCAGTACTTC. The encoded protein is CAWRDRGFDEQYF. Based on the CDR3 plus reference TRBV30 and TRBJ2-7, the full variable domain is SQTIHQWPATLVQPVGSPLSLECTVEGTSNPNLYWYRQAAGRGLQLLFYSVGIGQISSEVPQNLSASRPQDRQFILSSKKLLLSDSGFYLCAWRDRGFDEQYFGPGTRLTVT.

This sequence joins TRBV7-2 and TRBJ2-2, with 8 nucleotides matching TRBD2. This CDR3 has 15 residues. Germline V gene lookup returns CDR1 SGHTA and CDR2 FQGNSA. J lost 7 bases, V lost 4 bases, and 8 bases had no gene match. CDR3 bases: TGTGCCAGCAGCTACTACGGGGGGGCCAACGGGGAGCTGTTTTTT. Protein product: CASSYYGGANGELFF.

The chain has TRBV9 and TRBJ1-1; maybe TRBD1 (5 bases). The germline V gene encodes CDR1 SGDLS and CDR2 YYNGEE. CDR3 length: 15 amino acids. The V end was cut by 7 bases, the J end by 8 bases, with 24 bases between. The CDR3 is CASAYTGRGNEEAFF. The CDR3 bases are TGTGCCAGCGCTTACACCGGGAGGGGCAACGAGGAAGCTTTCTTT.

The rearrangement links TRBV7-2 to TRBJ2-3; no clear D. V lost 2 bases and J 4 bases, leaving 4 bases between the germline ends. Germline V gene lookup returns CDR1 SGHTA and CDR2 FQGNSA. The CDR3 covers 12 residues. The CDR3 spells CASSLYPDTQYF. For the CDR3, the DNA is TGTGCCAGCAGCTTATATCCAGATACGCAGTATTTT.

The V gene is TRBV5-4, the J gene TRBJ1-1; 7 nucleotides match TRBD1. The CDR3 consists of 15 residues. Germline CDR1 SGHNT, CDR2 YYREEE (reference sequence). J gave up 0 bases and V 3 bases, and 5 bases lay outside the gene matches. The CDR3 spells CASSSRGVMNTEAFF. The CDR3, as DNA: TGTGCCAGCAGCTCCAGGGGGGTCATGAACACTGAAGCTTTCTTT.

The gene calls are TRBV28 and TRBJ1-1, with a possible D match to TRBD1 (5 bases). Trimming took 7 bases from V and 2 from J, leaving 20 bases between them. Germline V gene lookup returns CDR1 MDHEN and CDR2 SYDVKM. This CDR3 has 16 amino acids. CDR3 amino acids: CASTSAGRGGNTEAFF. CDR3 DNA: TGTGCCAGCACCTCCGCGGGGAGGGGTGGAAACACTGAAGCTTTCTTT.

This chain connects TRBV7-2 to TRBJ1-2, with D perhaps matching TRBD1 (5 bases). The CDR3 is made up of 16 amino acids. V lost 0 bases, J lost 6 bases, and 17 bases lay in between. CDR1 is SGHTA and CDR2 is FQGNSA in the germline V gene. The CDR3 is CASSLARTPGRDGYTF. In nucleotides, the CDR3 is TGTGCCAGCAGCTTAGCGCGGACACCCGGAAGGGATGGCTACACCTTC.

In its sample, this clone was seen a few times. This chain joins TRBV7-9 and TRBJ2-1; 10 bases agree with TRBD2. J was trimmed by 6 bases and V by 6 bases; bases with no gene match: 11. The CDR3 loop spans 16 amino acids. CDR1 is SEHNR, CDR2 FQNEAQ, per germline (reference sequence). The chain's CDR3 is CASSSRLAGAPNEQFF. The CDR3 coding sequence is TGTGCCAGCAGTTCCCGCCTAGCGGGGGCCCCCAATGAGCAGTTCTTC.

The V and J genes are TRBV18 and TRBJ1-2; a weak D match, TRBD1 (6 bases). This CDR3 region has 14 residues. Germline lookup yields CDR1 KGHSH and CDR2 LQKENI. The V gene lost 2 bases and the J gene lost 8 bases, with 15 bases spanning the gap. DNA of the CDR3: TGTGCCAGCTCACCAACGTGGGCAGGGGAAGGCTACACCTTC. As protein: CASSPTWAGEGYTF.

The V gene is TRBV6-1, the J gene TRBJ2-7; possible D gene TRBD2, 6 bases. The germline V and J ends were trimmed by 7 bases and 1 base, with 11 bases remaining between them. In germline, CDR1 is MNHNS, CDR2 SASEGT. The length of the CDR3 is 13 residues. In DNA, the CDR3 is TGTGCCAGCAAGGCGGGGTTATCCTACGAGCAGTACTTC. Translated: CASKAGLSYEQYF.